This entry concerns a single TCR beta chain. This entry comes from a study of blood T cell repertoires in COVID-19. V shed 5 bases, J shed 10 bases, and the junction held 8 bases outside the gene matches. The CDR3 runs 12 residues. CDR1 and CDR2 (germline): SQVTM, ANQGSEA. Original handling: Nucleated cell counts were estimated from reference gene primer amplification. The method was immunoSEQ multiplex PCR; TCRdb's version includes in-frame clones alone and lacks a portion of them. Clonal size and the V and J genes are those of that table, whereas D and trimming came from the DNA. The sample consists of 90,000 or so clones, 85% to 90% of them appearing once.

The origin of this receptor is a man between 60 and 75 years old with acute or convalescent COVID-19. The chain employs TRBV29-1 and TRBJ2-1, with 7 positions matching TRBD1. Sample: peripheral blood. The DNA for the CDR3 is TGCAGCGTTCTAACCAGGGGGAGCGAGCAGTTCTTC. The encoded protein is CSVLTRGSEQFF.